These 2 T cell receptor beta chains originate from one sample sequenced in a study of blood T cell repertoires in COVID-19. Clones were sequenced by immunoSEQ multiplex PCR, and TCRdb holds only the in-frame ones, with some missing. Of 210,000 or so clones in the sample, 70% to 90% were seen once. The specimen was peripheral blood. The origin of the receptors is a young man with COVID-19, enrolled during active disease.

The rearrangement uses TRBV14 and TRBJ1-2, with D unclear. The germline gives CDR1 SGHDN, CDR2 FVKESK. The V end was cut by 2 bases, the J end by 8 bases, with 18 bases between. CDR3 length: 15 amino acids. CDR3 protein: CASSQNAGGTWGYTF. DNA for the CDR3: TGTGCCAGCAGCCAAAACGCGGGAGGAACTTGGGGCTACACCTTC.

This sequence joins TRBV7-8 and TRBJ1-2; D is uncertain. Germline lookup yields CDR1 SGHVS and CDR2 FQNEAQ. This CDR3 comprises 14 residues. Trimming removed 1 base at V and 8 bases at J, with 14 bases between. This CDR3 reads CASSLGLHAEGYTF. The CDR3 nucleotides read TGTGCCAGCAGCTTAGGATTACACGCTGAAGGCTACACCTTC.